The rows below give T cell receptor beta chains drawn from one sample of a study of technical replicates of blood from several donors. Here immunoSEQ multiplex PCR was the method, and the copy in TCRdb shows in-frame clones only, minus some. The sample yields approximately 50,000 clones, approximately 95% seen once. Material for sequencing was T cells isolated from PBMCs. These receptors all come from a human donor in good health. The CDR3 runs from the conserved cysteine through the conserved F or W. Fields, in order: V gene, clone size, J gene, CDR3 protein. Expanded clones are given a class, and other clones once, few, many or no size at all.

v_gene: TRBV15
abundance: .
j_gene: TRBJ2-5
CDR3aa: CATSRAGQQETQYF

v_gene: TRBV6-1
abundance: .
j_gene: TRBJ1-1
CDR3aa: CASSYGGTEAFF

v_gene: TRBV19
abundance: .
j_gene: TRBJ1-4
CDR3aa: CASRRQGGNEKLFF

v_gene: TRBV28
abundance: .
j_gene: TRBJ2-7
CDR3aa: CASSPGQVQYEQYF

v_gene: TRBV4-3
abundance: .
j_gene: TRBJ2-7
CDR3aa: CASSQLMEDSYEQYF

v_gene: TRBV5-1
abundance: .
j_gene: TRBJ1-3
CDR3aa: CASRGDWGNTIYF

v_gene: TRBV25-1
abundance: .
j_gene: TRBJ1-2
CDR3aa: CASSDIGTANYGYTF

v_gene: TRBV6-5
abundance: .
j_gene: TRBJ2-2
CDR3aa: CASSYGGVTGELFF

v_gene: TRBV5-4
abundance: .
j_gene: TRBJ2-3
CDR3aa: CASRQDSSTDTQYF

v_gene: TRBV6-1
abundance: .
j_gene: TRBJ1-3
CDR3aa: CGGGQGNVGNTIYF

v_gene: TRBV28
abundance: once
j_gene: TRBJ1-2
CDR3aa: CASKAGSRGYTF

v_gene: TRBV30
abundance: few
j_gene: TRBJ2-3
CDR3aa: CACGRGGSTDTQYF

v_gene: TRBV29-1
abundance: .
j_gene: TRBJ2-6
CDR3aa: CSVTRSGANVLTF

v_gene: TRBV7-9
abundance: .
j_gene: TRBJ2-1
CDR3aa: CASSLVLSGLADYNEQFF

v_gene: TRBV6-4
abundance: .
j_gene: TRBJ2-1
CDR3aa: CASSLGTGGNEQFF

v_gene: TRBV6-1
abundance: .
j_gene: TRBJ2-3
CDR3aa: CASSEIGQSSTDTQYF

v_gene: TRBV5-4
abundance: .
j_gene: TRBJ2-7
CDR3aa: CASSLGDSVYEQYF

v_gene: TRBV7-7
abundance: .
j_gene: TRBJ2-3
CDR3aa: CASSFGRERTDTQYF

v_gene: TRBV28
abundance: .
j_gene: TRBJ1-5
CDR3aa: CASNTGVSNQPQHF

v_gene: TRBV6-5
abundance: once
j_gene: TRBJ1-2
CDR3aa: CASSPLGTSYGYTF

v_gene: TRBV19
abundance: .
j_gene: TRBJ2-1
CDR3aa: CASALLSGSREQFF

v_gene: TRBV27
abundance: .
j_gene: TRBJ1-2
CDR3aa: CASSFAVAATAYGYTF

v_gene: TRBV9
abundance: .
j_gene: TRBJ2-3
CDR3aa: CASSASGGRAWTDTQYF

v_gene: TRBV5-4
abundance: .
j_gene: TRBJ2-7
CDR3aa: CASSSKRGDPYEQYF

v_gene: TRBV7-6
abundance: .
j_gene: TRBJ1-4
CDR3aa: CASSTDRGLYEKLFF

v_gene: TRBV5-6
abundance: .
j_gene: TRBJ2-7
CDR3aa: CAREGDTHYEQYF

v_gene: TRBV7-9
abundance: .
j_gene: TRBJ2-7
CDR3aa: CASSLAQPSGEYEQYF

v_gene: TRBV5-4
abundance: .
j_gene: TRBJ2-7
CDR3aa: CASSFTGGALNEQYF

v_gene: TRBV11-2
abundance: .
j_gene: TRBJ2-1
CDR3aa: CASSAGPSGSRNEQFF

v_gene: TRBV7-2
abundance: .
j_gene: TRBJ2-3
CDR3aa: CASSSAGTSTGGQYF

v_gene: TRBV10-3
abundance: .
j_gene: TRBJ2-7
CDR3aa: CAISESELVHEQYF

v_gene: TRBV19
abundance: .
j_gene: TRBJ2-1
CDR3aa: CASKEERGSYNEQFF

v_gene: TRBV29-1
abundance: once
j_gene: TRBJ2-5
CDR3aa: CSVEPQETQYF

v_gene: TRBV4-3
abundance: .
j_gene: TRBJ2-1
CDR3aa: CASSSRYGNEQFF

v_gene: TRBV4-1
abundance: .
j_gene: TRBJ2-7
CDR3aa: CASGQGNYEQYF